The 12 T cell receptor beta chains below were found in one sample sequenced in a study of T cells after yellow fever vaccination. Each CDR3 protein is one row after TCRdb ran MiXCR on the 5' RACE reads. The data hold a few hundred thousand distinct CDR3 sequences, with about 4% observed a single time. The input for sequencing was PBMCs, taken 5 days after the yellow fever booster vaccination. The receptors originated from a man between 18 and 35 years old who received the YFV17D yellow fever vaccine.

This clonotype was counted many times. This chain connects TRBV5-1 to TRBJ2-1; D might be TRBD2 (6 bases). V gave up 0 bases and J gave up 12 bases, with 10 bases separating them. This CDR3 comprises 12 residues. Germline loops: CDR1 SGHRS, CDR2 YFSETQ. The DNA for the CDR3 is TGCGCCAGCAGCTTGGAGGCGGGGTCGCAGTTCTTC. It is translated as CASSLEAGSQFF.

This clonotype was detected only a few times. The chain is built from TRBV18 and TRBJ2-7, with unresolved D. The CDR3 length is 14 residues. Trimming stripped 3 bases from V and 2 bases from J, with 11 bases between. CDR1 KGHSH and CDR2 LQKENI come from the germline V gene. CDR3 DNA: TGTGCCAGCTCACCTGGTTCAATGCCCTACGAGCAGTACTTC. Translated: CASSPGSMPYEQYF.

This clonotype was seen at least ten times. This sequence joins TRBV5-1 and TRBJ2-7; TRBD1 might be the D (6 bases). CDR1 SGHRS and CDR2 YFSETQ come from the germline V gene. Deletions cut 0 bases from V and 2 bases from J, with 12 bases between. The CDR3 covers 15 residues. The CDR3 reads CASSLGQAGTYEQYV. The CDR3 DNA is TGCGCCAGCAGCTTGGGACAGGCAGGCACCTACGAGCAGTACGTC.

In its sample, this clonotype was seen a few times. This CDR3 is CASSSRTDLYGYTF. Here the CDR3 DNA reads TGTGCCAGCAGCTCTAGGACAGACCTTTATGGCTACACCTTC. This sequence joins TRBV5-4 and TRBJ1-2, with D perhaps TRBD1 (6 bases). Trimming took 3 bases from V and 5 from J, leaving 14 bases between them. The CDR3 has 14 amino acids. Germline loops: CDR1 SGHNT, CDR2 YYREEE (reference sequence).

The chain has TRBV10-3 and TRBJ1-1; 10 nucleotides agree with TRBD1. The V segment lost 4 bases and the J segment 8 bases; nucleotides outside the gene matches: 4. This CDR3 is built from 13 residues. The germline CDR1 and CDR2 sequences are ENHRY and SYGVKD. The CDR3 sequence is CAISGQGASEAFF. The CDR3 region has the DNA TGTGCCATCAGTGGACAGGGGGCTTCAGAAGCTTTCTTT.

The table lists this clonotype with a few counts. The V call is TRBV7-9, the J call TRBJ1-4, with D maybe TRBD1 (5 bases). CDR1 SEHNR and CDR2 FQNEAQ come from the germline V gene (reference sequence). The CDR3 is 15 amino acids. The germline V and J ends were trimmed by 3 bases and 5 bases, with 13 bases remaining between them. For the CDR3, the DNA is TGTGCCAGCAGCTTCGGGGGACTACAGAATGAAAAACTGTTTTTT. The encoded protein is CASSFGGLQNEKLFF.

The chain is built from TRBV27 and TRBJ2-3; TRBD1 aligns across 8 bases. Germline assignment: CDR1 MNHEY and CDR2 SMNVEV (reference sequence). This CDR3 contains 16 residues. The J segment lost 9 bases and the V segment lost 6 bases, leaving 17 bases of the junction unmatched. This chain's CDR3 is CASSRTGLSLQGTQYF. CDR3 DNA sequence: TGTGCCAGCAGCAGGACAGGGCTAAGCCTTCAGGGGACGCAGTATTTT.

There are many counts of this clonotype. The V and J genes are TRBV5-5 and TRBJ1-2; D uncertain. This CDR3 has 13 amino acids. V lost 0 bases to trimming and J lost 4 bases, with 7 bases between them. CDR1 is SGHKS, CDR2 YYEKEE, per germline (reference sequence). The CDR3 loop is CASSLVGSYGYTF. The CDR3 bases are TGTGCCAGCAGCTTGGTGGGTAGCTATGGCTACACCTTC.

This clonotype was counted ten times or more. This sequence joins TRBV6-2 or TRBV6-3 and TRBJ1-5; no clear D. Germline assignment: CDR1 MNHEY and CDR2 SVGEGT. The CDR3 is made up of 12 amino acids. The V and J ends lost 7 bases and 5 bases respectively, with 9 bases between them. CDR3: CASTVGYQPQHF. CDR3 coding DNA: TGTGCCAGCACCGTTGGATATCAGCCCCAGCATTTT.

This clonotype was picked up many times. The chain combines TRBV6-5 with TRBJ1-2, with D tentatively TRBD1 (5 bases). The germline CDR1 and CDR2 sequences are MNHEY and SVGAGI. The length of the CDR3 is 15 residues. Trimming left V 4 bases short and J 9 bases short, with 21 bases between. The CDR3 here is CASSSRGTAGRSYTF. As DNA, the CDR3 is TGTGCCAGCAGTTCCCGGGGGACGGCGGGAAGGAGCTACACCTTC.

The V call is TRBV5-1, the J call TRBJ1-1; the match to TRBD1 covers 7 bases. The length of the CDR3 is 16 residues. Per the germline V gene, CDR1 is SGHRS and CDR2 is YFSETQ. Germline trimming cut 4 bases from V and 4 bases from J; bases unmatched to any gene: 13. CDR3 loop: CASSPTTTGRSTEAFF. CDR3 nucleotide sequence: TGCGCCAGCAGCCCCACCACGACAGGGCGGAGCACTGAAGCTTTCTTT.

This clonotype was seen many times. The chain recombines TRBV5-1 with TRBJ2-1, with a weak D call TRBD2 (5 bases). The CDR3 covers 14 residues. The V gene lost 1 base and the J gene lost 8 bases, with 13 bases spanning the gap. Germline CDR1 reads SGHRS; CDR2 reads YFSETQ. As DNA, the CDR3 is TGCGCCAGCAGCTTGATTGCAGTCGGGGATGAGCAGTTCTTC. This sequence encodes CASSLIAVGDEQFF.